Following are 8 T cell receptor beta chains from one sample sequenced in a study of T cell repertoires in cytomegalovirus infection. TCRdb reanalysed the reads using MiXCR and keeps one entry per CDR3 protein. The data show some 300,000 distinct CDR3 sequences, about a sixth seen once. Sequencing was performed on PBMCs. These receptor sequences come from a human donor in good health (CMV status not recorded). Some clones in this sample may be carry-over from other donors' samples.

This clonotype was detected a few times. The chain joins TRBV28 to TRBJ1-2; D uncertain. The CDR3 extends over 15 amino acids. The V gene lost 7 bases and the J gene lost 4 bases, with 19 bases spanning the gap. Germline CDR1 MDHEN, CDR2 SYDVKM. CDR3 in DNA: TGTGCCAGCACCCCCGGACCCCATCGGGTCTATGGCTACACCTTC. This sequence encodes CASTPGPHRVYGYTF.

This clonotype was observed at least ten times. J is TRBJ2-4 and V is TRBV28, with D perhaps given as TRBD1 or TRBD2 (5 bases each). Germline V gene lookup returns CDR1 MDHEN and CDR2 SYDVKM. This CDR3 contains 16 residues. Trimming stripped 7 bases from V and 1 base from J, with 17 bases between. CDR3 nucleotides: TGTGCCAGCACCCCGGGACCTGGATTGGCCAAAAACATTCAGTACTTC. This sequence encodes CASTPGPGLAKNIQYF. The complete variable domain, with remaining parts taken from reference TRBV28 and TRBJ2-4, reads DVKVTQSSRYLVKRTGEKVFLECVQDMDHENMFWYRQDPGLGLRLIYFSYDVKMKEKGDIPEGYSVSREKKERFSLILESASTNQTSMYLCASTPGPGLAKNIQYFGAGTRLSVL.

Details on this clonotype: A single base separates this from a much larger clone, so it may be a read error. The chain employs TRBV11-1 and TRBJ2-7; D is unclear. The germline CDR1 and CDR2 sequences are SGHAT and FQDESV (reference sequence). The V end was cut by 1 base, the J end by 2 bases, with 6 bases between. There are 13 residues in the CDR3. The CDR3 loop reads CASSLVGTYEQYF. CDR3 DNA sequence: TGTGCCAGCAGCTTAGTAGGGACCTACGAGCAGTACTTC.

This clonotype turned up a few times. DNA of the CDR3: TGTGCCAGCCAACCCGAGGCAGGACGGGCCGGCAGCTCCTACGAGCAGTACTTC. Translated: CASQPEAGRAGSSYEQYF. V gene TRBV25-1 combines with J gene TRBJ2-7; D remains unclear. CDR3 length equals 18 residues. Trimming cost V 8 bases and J 0 bases, with 26 bases left between them. Germline loops: CDR1 MGHDK, CDR2 SYGVNS.

This clonotype was observed many times. The gene calls are TRBV7-2 and TRBJ1-6; D gene ambiguous. V was trimmed by 5 bases and J by 9 bases, leaving 11 bases between them. The CDR3 is made up of 13 amino acids. Germline assignment: CDR1 SGHTA and CDR2 FQGNSA. CDR3 sequence (DNA): TGTGCCAGCAGCCCACTCAAAGGTTCACCCCTCCACTTT. Translation: CASSPLKGSPLHF.

The chain recombines TRBV6-6 with TRBJ1-3; D possibly corresponds to TRBD1 (6 bases). Between the trimmed V and J ends, which lost 6 bases and 4 bases, there was a span of 19 bases. Per germline, CDR1 MNHNY and CDR2 SVGAGI (reference sequence). CDR3 length equals 16 residues. CDR3 residues: CASRPRQVPPGNTIYF. CDR3 sequence (DNA): TGTGCCAGCAGACCTCGACAGGTACCTCCAGGAAACACCATATATTTT.

The chain joins TRBV27 to TRBJ1-1; the match to TRBD1 covers 7 bases. CDR1 and CDR2 from the germline V gene are MNHEY and SMNVEV (reference sequence). The CDR3 has 12 residues. V was pared by 10 bases and J by 6 bases, with 8 bases of the junction left unmatched. CDR3 in amino acids: CATLGGGSEAFF. The CDR3, as DNA: TGTGCCACCCTTGGAGGGGGCTCTGAAGCTTTCTTT.

This clonotype showed up just a few times. The V and J genes are TRBV6-2 or TRBV6-3 and TRBJ2-5, with 11 bases fitting TRBD2. CDR1 is MNHEY and CDR2 is SVGEGT in the germline V gene. The ends lost 2 bases at V and 5 bases at J; junction bases unmatched: 10. This CDR3 contains 17 residues. CDR3: CASSYGVAGGPRETQYF. The CDR3, as DNA: TGTGCCAGCAGTTACGGGGTAGCGGGGGGGCCTCGGGAGACCCAGTACTTC.